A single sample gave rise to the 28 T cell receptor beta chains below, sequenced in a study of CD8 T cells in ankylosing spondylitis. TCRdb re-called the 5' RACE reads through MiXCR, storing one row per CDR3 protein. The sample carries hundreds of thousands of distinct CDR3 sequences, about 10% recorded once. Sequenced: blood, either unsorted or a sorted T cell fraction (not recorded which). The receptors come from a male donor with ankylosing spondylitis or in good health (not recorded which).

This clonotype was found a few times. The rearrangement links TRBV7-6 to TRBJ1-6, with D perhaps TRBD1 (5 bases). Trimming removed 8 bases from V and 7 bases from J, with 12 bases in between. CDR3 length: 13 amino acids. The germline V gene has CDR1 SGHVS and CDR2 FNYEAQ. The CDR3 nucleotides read TGTGCCAGCCAGCAGGACATAAATTCACCCCTCCACTTT. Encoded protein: CASQQDINSPLHF. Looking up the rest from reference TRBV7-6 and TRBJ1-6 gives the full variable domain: GAGVSQSPRYKVTKRGQDVALRCDPISGHVSLYWYRQALGQGPEFLTYFNYEAQQDKSGLPNDRFSAERPEGSISTLTIQRTEQRDSAMYRCASQQDINSPLHFGNGTRLTVT.

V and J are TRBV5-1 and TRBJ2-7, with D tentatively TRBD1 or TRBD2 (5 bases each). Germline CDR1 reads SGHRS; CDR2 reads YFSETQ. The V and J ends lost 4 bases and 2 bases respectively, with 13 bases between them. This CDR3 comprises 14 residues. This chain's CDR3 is CASSPGRKTYEQYF. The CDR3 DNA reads TGCGCCAGCAGCCCGGGACGGAAAACCTACGAGCAGTACTTC.

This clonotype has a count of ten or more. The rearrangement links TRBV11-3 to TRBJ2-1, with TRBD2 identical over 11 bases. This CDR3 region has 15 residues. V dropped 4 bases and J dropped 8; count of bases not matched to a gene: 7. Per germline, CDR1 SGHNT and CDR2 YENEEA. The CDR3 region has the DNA TGTGCCAGCAGCTCGGGACTAGCGGCCGGGGATGAGCAGTTCTTC. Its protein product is CASSSGLAAGDEQFF.

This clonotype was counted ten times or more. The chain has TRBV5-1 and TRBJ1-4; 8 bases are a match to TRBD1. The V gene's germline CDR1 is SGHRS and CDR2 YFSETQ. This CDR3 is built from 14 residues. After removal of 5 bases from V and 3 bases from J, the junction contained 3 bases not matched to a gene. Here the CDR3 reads CASRQQGANEKLFF. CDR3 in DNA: TGCGCCAGCAGGCAACAGGGGGCTAATGAAAAACTGTTTTTT.

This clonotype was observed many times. This CDR3 reads CASTLSADTQYF. Here the CDR3 DNA reads TGTGCCAGCACGCTCTCCGCAGATACGCAGTATTTT. The rearrangement links TRBV7-9 to TRBJ2-3, with D unresolved. CDR1 is SEHNR and CDR2 is FQNEAQ in the germline V gene (reference sequence). The CDR3 is 12 amino acids. V was clipped by 7 bases and J by 4 bases, with 9 bases between them.

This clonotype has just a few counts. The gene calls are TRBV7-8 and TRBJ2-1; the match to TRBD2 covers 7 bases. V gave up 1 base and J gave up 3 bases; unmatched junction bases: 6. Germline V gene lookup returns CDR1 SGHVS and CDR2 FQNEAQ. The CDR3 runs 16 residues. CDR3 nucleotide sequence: TGTGCCAGCAGCTTAGGCCCTAGCGGTTTCTACAATGAGCAGTTCTTC. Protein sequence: CASSLGPSGFYNEQFF.

Written as DNA, the CDR3 is TGTGCCAGCAGTTTCGATGGGACAGGAAAACTCTCTGGGGCCAACGTCCTGACTTTC. The encoded protein is CASSFDGTGKLSGANVLTF. The V call is TRBV6-7, the J call TRBJ2-6; 8 bases fit TRBD1. TRBV6-7 is treated as an ORF (open reading frame) with a function not yet certain. The junction had 11 bases not matched to a gene; V was cut back by 4 bases and J by 0 bases. The CDR3 extends over 19 amino acids.

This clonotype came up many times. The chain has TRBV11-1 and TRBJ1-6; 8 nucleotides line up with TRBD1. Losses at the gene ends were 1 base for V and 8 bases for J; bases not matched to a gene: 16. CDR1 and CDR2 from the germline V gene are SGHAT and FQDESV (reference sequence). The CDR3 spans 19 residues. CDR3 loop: CASSLGGTGDLSSYSPLHF. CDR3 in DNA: TGTGCCAGCAGCTTAGGAGGGACAGGAGACCTCTCTTCTTATTCACCCCTCCACTTT.

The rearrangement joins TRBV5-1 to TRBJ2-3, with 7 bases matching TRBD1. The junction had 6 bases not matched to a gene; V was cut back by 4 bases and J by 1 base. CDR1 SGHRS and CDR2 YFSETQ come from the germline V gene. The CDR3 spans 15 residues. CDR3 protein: CASSGRQGGTDTQYF. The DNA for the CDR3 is TGCGCCAGCAGCGGACGACAGGGCGGCACAGATACGCAGTATTTT.

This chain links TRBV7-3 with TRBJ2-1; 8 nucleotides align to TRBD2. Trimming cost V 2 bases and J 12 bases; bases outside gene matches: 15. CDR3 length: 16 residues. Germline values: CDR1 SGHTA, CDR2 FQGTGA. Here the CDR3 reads CASSLSGRGGRDGQFF. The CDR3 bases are TGTGCCAGCAGCTTATCGGGTCGGGGGGGTAGAGATGGGCAGTTCTTC.

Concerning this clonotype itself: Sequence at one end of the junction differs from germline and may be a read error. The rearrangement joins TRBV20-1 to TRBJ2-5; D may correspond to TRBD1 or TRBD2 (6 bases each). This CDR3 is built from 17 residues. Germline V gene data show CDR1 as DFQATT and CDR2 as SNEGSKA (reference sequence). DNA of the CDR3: TGCTGTGCTAGTAGGGGGGTAGGGCCCACGCCTCAAGAGACCCAGTACTTC. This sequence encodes CCASRGVGPTPQETQYF.

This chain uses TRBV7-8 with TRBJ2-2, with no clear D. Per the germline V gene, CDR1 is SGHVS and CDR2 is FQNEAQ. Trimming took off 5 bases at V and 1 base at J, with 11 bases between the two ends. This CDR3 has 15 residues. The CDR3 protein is CASSTRTGNTGELFF. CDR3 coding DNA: TGTGCCAGCAGCACACGGACGGGGAACACCGGGGAGCTGTTTTTT.

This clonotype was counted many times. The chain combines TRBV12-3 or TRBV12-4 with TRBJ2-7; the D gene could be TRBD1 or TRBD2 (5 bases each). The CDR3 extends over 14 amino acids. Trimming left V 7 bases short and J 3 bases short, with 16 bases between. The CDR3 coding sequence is TGTGCCAGCACCTCGGGGCTGGTGGGCTACGAGCAGTACTTC. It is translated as CASTSGLVGYEQYF.

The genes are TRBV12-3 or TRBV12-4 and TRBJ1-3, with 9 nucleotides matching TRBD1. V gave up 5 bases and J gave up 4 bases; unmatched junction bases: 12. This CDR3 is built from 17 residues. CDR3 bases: TGTGCCAGCAGTACCCCCCTCTGGACAGGGGCAGGAAACACCATATATTTT. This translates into CASSTPLWTGAGNTIYF.

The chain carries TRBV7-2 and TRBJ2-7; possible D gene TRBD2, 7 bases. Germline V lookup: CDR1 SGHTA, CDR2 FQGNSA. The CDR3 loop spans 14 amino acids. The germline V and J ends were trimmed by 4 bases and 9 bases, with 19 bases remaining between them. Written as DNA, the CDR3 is TGTGCCAGCAGCTCTCCCGTGGCAGGGGAGGGGCAGTACTTC. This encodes CASSSPVAGEGQYF.

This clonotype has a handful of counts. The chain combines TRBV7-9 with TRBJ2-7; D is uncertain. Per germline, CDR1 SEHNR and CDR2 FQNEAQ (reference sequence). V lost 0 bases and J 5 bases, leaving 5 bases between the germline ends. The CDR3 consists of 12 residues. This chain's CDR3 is CASSLAGHEQYF. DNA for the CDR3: TGTGCCAGCAGCTTAGCGGGCCACGAGCAGTACTTC. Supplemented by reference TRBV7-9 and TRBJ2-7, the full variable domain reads DTGVSQNPRHKITKRGQNVTFRCDPISEHNRLYWYRQTLGQGPEFLTYFQNEAQLEKSRLLSDRFSAERPKGSFSTLEIQRTEQGDSAMYLCASSLAGHEQYFGPGTRLTVT.

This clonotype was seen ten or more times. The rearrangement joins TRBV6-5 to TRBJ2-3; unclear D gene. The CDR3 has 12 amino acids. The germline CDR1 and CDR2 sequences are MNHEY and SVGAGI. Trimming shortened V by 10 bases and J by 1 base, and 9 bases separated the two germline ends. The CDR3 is CATKDRTDTQYF. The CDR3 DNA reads TGTGCCACCAAGGACCGCACAGATACGCAGTATTTT.

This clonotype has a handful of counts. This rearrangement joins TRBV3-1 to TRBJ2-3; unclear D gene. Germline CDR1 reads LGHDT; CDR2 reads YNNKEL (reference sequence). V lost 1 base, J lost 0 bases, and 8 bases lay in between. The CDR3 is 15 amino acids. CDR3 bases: TGTGCCAGCAGCCAAGGGCCGATTAGCACAGATACGCAGTATTTT. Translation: CASSQGPISTDTQYF.

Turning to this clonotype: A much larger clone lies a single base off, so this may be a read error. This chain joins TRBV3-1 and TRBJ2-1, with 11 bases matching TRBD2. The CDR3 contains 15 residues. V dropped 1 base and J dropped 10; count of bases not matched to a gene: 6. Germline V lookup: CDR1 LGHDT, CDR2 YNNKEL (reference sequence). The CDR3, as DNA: TGTGCCAGCAGCCAAGGGGGGACTAGCGGTAGGGAGCAGTTCTTC. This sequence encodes CASSQGGTSGREQFF.

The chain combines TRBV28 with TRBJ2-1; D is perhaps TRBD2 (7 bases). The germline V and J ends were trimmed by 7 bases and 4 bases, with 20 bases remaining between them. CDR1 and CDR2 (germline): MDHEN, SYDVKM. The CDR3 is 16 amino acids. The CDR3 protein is CASTLMGGGLYNEQFF. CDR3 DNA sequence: TGTGCCAGCACCCTGATGGGGGGGGGCCTTTACAATGAGCAGTTCTTC.

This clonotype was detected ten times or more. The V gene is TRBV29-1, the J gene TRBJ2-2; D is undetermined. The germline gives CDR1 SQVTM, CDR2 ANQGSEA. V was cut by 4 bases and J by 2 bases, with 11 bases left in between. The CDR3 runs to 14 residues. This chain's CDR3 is CSVGTDTNTGELFF. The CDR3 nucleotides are TGCAGCGTTGGTACCGATACCAACACCGGGGAGCTGTTTTTT.

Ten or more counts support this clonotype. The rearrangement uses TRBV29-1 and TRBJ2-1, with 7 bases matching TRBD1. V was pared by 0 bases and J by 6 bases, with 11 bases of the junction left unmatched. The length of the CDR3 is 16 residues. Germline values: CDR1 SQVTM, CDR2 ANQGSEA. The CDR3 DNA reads TGCAGCGTTGAAGAGGTCGGCGGTCCAGGGGGCAATGAGCAGTTCTTC. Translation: CSVEEVGGPGGNEQFF.

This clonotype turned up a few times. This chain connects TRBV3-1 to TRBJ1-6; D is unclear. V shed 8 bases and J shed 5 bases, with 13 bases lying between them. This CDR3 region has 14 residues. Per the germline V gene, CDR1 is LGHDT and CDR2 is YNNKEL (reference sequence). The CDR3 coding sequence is TGTGCCAGCGGCCGGGGTCTCGATAATTCACCCCTCCACTTT. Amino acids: CASGRGLDNSPLHF. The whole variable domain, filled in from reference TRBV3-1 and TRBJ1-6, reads DTAVSQTPKYLVTQMGNDKSIKCEQNLGHDTMYWYKQDSKKFLKIMFSYNNKELIINETVPNRFSPKSPDKAHLNLHINSLELGDSAVYFCASGRGLDNSPLHFGNGTRLTVT.

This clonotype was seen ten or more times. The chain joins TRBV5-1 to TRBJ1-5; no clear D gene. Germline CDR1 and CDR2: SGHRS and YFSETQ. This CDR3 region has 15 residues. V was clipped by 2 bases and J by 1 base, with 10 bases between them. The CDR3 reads CASSFDSGSNQPQHF. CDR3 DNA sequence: TGCGCCAGCAGCTTCGACTCAGGAAGCAATCAGCCCCAGCATTTT. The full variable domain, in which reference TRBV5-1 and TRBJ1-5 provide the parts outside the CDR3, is KAGVTQTPRYLIKTRGQQVTLSCSPISGHRSVSWYQQTPGQGLQFLFEYFSETQRNKGNFPGRFSGRQFSNSRSEMNVSTLELGDSALYLCASSFDSGSNQPQHFGDGTRLSIL.

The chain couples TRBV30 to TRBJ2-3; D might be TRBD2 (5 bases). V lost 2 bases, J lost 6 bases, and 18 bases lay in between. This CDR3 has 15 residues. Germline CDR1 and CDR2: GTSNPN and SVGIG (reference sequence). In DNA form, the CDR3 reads TGTGCCTGGAGTCCGCCCAACTACCCGGGGGATACGCAGTATTTT. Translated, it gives CAWSPPNYPGDTQYF. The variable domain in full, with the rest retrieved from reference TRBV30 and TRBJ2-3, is SQTIHQWPATLVQPVGSPLSLECTVEGTSNPNLYWYRQAAGRGLQLLFYSVGIGQISSEVPQNLSASRPQDRQFILSSKKLLLSDSGFYLCAWSPPNYPGDTQYFGPGTRLTVL.

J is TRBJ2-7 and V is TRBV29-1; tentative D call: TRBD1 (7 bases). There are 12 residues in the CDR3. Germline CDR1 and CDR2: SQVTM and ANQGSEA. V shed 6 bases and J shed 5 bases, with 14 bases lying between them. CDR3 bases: TGCAGCGTGCGCAGGGGGGACCACGAGCAGTACTTC. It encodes CSVRRGDHEQYF.

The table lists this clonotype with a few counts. The CDR3 here is CASAGQANSPLHF. In DNA, the CDR3 is TGTGCCAGCGCGGGACAGGCTAATTCACCCCTCCACTTT. The rearrangement links TRBV19 to TRBJ1-6, with TRBD1 identical over 8 bases. The germline V gene encodes CDR1 LNHDA and CDR2 SQIVND (reference sequence). Unmatched junction bases numbered 4, after V lost 9 bases and J lost 6 bases. This CDR3 is 13 amino acids long.

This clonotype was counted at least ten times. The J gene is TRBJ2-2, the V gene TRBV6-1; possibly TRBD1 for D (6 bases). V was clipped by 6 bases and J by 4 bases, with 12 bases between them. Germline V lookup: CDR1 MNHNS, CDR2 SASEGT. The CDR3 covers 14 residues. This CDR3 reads CASSPDRITGELFF. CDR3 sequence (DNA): TGTGCCAGCAGCCCCGACAGGATCACCGGGGAGCTGTTTTTT.